These T cell receptor beta chains were read from a single sample in a study of shared clonotypes between healthy human individuals. Assay used: immunoSEQ multiplex PCR; TCRdb lists only in-frame clones, some missing. The sample holds almost 750,000 clones; 72% are singletons and the top ten take under 2%. Sequencing was done on a sample of memory CD4+ T cells sorted from blood. These receptors all stem from a woman in her twenties or thirties in good health. CDR3s include the opening cysteine and the closing phenylalanine or tryptophan. Fields, in order: V gene, D gene, CDR3 protein. D genes are given only for firm matches.

>TRBV19|TRBD1
CASSIQKGQGIMPQHF
>TRBV7-2|TRBD2
CASSLAGGYEQYF
>TRBV19|NA
CASTMKAGRAEKLFF
>TRBV5-1|NA
CASSLLGAPSQNIQYF
>TRBV11-2|NA
CASSHDWGEQYF
>TRBV19|NA
CASWTVNYGYTF
>TRBV18|TRBD2
CASSPRAGEYNEQYF
>TRBV25-1|NA
CASSEGGGAYEQYF
>TRBV5-4|TRBD2
CASSPGLAGIQETQYF
>TRBV30|NA
CAWRFPGAYGYTF
>TRBV28|TRBD1
CASNDRGRSGERGYTF
>TRBV5-4|TRBD2
CASSLTSGSQDEQYF
>TRBV6-1|NA
CASSQETNRDTEAFF
>TRBV7-9|NA
CASSLNDDTEAFF
>TRBV4-1|TRBD1
CASSQRADRAGNEQFF
>TRBV5-4|NA
CASSQEVQPNQPQHF
>TRBV9|TRBD2
CASSVGLAGSHGELFF
>TRBV5-1|TRBD2
CASRLTSGRSDTQYF
>TRBV6-1|NA
CASGAELYSYEQYF
>TRBV28|NA
CASSFAGTTNQPQHF
>TRBV6-1|NA
CASSGAAGVSYEQYF
>TRBV28|NA
CASSRGAGELFF
>TRBV19|NA
CASRQIQGNTEAFF
>TRBV6-5|NA
CASSPVGPETGELFF
>TRBV27|TRBD1
CASSYRGLSYEQYF
>TRBV2|TRBD2
CASRRASGSDTGELFF
>TRBV7-9|NA
CASSFNWVGVSYNEQFF
>TRBV5-1|NA
CASSLMNEQFF
>TRBV10-1|TRBD2
CASSPLGTSGRLSPDTQYF
>TRBV2|NA
CAKGQPVSNIQYF
>TRBV28|TRBD2
CASASGYEQYF
>TRBV5-4|NA
CASSLGGQGGDEQYF
>TRBV10-3|NA
CASSYSPTGETQYF
>TRBV11-2|TRBD2
CASSLVASGNTGELFF
>TRBV19|NA
CASSILTGLSKNIQYF
>TRBV6-1|TRBD1
CASSGQGIYGYTF
>TRBV21-1|NA
CASSNRGLPFYNEQFF
>TRBV25-1|NA
CASSDKQGFNTIYF
>TRBV18|TRBD1
CASSPPTGAQGTEAFF
>TRBV5-1|TRBD2
CASSSIAGQETQYF
>TRBV5-4|NA
CASSLAAVRSGNTIYF
>TRBV5-4|NA
CASSIQGAGNTIYF
>TRBV28|NA
CASSPDGILAPDNEQFF
>TRBV27|NA
CASSLRGLGEQFF
>TRBV27|NA
CASVAGGTSQHF
>TRBV18|NA
CASSPKRDSSGANVLTF
>TRBV6-5|TRBD1
CASSSGTAYYNEQFF
>TRBV7-2|NA
CASSSQLQETQYF
>TRBV28|NA
CASSERRAPHYGYTF
>TRBV20-1|NA
CSASPVDF
>TRBV28|NA
CASSKRRTMAFF
>TRBV18|NA
CASSPADSGGYGYTF
>TRBV9|TRBD2
CASSVSTSGSYNEQFF
>TRBV28|TRBD2
CASSLAGGPYNEQFF
>TRBV30|NA
CAGGGQITDTQYF